Shown below are 5 T cell receptor beta chains from a single sample sequenced in a study of cytomegalovirus exposure and HLA in healthy donors. Researchers ran the PCR with 60 Vbeta and 13 Jbeta primers. Assay: immunoSEQ multiplex PCR; the TCRdb copy retains only in-frame clones and omits some. This sample has over 95,000 clones, with 60% to 80% found just once. Sequencing was performed on PBMCs. Source of these receptors: a woman aged 25 to 39 in good health and CMV-seropositive.

This chain links TRBV21-1 with TRBJ1-2. TRBV21-1 is a listed pseudogene. The CDR3 has 19 amino acids. Written as DNA, the CDR3 is TGTGCCAGCTACCCCTCCTGCTCGGATGGTAACTATGGTAACTATGGCTACACCTTC. Its translation is CASYPSCSDGNYGNYGYTF.

This clone occurred a few times. This chain links TRBV18 with TRBJ1-2; D possibly corresponds to TRBD1 (5 bases). Germline CDR1 KGHSH, CDR2 LQKENI. This CDR3 comprises 13 residues. Trimming took off 3 bases at V and 5 bases at J, with 10 bases between the two ends. CDR3 region: CASSPGRSYGYTF. CDR3 nucleotide sequence: TGTGCCAGCTCACCGGGGCGGAGTTATGGCTACACCTTC.

V is TRBV5-1 and J is TRBJ2-1; possible D gene TRBD1, 6 bases. V lost 4 bases and J 7 bases, leaving 24 bases between the germline ends. CDR3 length equals 17 residues. Germline V CDR1 and CDR2: SGHRS, YFSETQ. CDR3 protein: CASSRGAGDLDGNEQFF. CDR3 bases: TGCGCCAGCAGCAGGGGCGCAGGGGATTTGGATGGGAATGAGCAGTTCTTC. Based on the CDR3 plus reference TRBV5-1 and TRBJ2-1, the full variable domain is KAGVTQTPRYLIKTRGQQVTLSCSPISGHRSVSWYQQTPGQGLQFLFEYFSETQRNKGNFPGRFSGRQFSNSRSEMNVSTLELGDSALYLCASSRGAGDLDGNEQFFGPGTRLTVL.

J is TRBJ2-3 and V is TRBV9; D unresolved. This CDR3 spans 15 amino acids. Trimming removed 1 base at V and 0 bases at J, with 9 bases between. Per germline, CDR1 SGDLS and CDR2 YYNGEE. CDR3 DNA sequence: TGTGCCAGCAGCGTAAACTATCCTAGCACAGATACGCAGTATTTT. Protein sequence: CASSVNYPSTDTQYF.

This clone was seen only a few times. The chain has TRBV30 and TRBJ2-7, with 12 bases identical to TRBD2. J gave up 3 bases and V 2 bases, and 8 bases lay outside the gene matches. Germline V CDR1 and CDR2: GTSNPN, SVGIG (reference sequence). CDR3 length: 16 amino acids. Here the CDR3 DNA reads TGTGCCTGGAGTCGTCGACTAGCGGGAGATAGCTACGAGCAGTACTTC. Its protein product is CAWSRRLAGDSYEQYF.